The 15 T cell receptor beta chains below were found in one sample sequenced in a study of blood T cell repertoires in COVID-19. Clones were read by immunoSEQ multiplex PCR, and TCRdb kept only the in-frame ones, dropping some. The top ten hold 5% to 8% of the sample, which has about 180,000 clones, around 85% seen once. Sequenced: PBMCs or T cells enriched from blood (not recorded which). These receptors all stem from a man aged 40-49 years who had recovered from COVID-19.

The CDR3 DNA is TGTGCCAGCAGCTCCCACAGGGGCAATGAAAAACTGTTTTTT. This sequence encodes CASSSHRGNEKLFF. This chain connects TRBV7-2 to TRBJ1-4; 7 nucleotides line up with TRBD1. There are 14 residues in the CDR3. Germline V lookup: CDR1 SGHTA, CDR2 FQGNSA. The trim removed 4 bases at V and 5 bases at J, leaving 4 bases unmatched.

The genes are TRBV18 and TRBJ1-5, with TRBD1 identical over 10 bases. The trim removed 8 bases at V and 3 bases at J, leaving 4 bases unmatched. Germline values: CDR1 KGHSH, CDR2 LQKENI. This CDR3 contains 14 residues. Written as DNA, the CDR3 is TGTGCCAGCACCGGGACAGGGGACAATCAGCCCCAGCATTTT. Its translation: CASTGTGDNQPQHF.

This clone was observed once. The chain joins TRBV10-3 to TRBJ2-1, with 7 nucleotides matching TRBD2. CDR1 ENHRY and CDR2 SYGVKD come from the germline V gene. The trim removed 6 bases at V and 9 bases at J, leaving 17 bases unmatched. The CDR3 totals 16 residues. The CDR3 sequence is CAIRKREGGKGTEQFF. In nucleotides, the CDR3 is TGTGCCATCAGGAAAAGGGAGGGCGGAAAGGGTACTGAGCAGTTCTTC.

The CDR3 region has the DNA TGTGCCAGCAGTACTTTGGGACTAGCGGGGGCCTTTTACAATGAGCAGTTCTTC. Residues: CASSTLGLAGAFYNEQFF. This chain links TRBV6-2 or TRBV6-3 with TRBJ2-1, with TRBD2 identical over 14 bases. Losses at the gene ends were 5 bases for V and 4 bases for J; bases not matched to a gene: 10. The CDR3 covers 18 residues. Per germline, CDR1 MNHEY and CDR2 SVGEGT.

This clone was seen more than once but under ten times. This chain links TRBV6-1 with TRBJ1-5, with D possibly TRBD1 on 6 matching bases. The germline V gene has CDR1 MNHNS and CDR2 SASEGT. V was trimmed by 2 bases and J by 6 bases, leaving 23 bases between them. The CDR3 is 18 residues long. CDR3 sequence (DNA): TGTGCCAGCAGTGAAATCGGATTCAGGGGTAAATTCGGTCAGCCCCAGCATTTT. Protein: CASSEIGFRGKFGQPQHF.

This sequence joins TRBV6-4 and TRBJ2-1; a possible D gene is TRBD2 (5 bases). V was pared by 4 bases and J by 6 bases, with 10 bases between. Germline CDR1 and CDR2: MRHNA and SNTAGT. The CDR3 length is 13 residues. The CDR3 DNA sequence: TGTGCCAGCAGTGTAGCGAGCGCCAATGAGCAGTTCTTC. The encoded protein is CASSVASANEQFF.

V and J are TRBV27 and TRBJ1-1; 7 bases are shared with TRBD1. Per the germline V gene, CDR1 is MNHEY and CDR2 is SMNVEV (reference sequence). The J segment lost 7 bases and the V segment lost 6 bases, leaving 5 bases of the junction unmatched. The CDR3 is made up of 12 amino acids. DNA of the CDR3: TGTGCCAGCAGGAAGGGGGCTCTTGAAGCTTTCTTT. Amino acids: CASRKGALEAFF.

The chain carries TRBV9 and TRBJ1-3; D is ambiguous. V was pared by 4 bases and J by 2 bases, with 16 bases between. Germline V gene lookup returns CDR1 SGDLS and CDR2 YYNGEE. The CDR3 covers 16 residues. The CDR3 here is CASSTSPGDPGNTIYF. DNA of the CDR3: TGTGCCAGCAGCACCTCCCCGGGAGACCCTGGAAACACCATATATTTT.

The V and J genes are TRBV9 and TRBJ1-3, with D unresolved. Germline CDR1 reads SGDLS; CDR2 reads YYNGEE. The length of the CDR3 is 12 residues. The ends were cut back, 7 bases at V and 7 bases at J, with 12 bases in the middle. CDR3 sequence reads: CASGGQHNTIYF. The DNA of the CDR3 is TGTGCCAGCGGCGGGCAACACAACACCATATATTTT.

This chain joins TRBV9 and TRBJ2-6; D remains ambiguous. V was shortened by 0 bases and J by 4 bases, with 8 bases between the two germline ends. Germline V gene lookup returns CDR1 SGDLS and CDR2 YYNGEE. There are 15 residues in the CDR3. The CDR3 here is CASSVGLAGANVLTF. CDR3 in DNA: TGTGCCAGCAGCGTAGGGTTGGCCGGGGCCAACGTCCTGACTTTC. The whole variable domain, filled in from reference TRBV9 and TRBJ2-6, reads DSGVTQTPKHLITATGQRVTLRCSPRSGDLSVYWYQQSLDQGLQFLIQYYNGEERAKGNILERFSAQQFPDLHSELNLSSLELGDSALYFCASSVGLAGANVLTFGAGSRLTVL.

The CDR3 DNA follows: TGTGCCAGCACCGGAGAAGGGATAGCGGGTACGCAGTATTTT. It encodes CASTGEGIAGTQYF. The chain has TRBV2 and TRBJ2-3; the match to TRBD2 covers 7 bases. V shed 7 bases, J shed 8 bases, and the junction held 12 bases outside the gene matches. CDR3 length equals 14 residues. In germline, CDR1 is SNHLY, CDR2 FYNNEI.

This chain links TRBV18 with TRBJ2-7, with D maybe TRBD2 (6 bases). The germline V gene has CDR1 KGHSH and CDR2 LQKENI. Trimming removed 2 bases from V and 6 bases from J, with 8 bases in between. The CDR3 is made up of 12 amino acids. The CDR3 bases are TGTGCCAGCTCACCAGGAGGGACCGAGCAGTACTTC. Translating it yields CASSPGGTEQYF.

This clone was picked up one time. The genes are TRBV9 and TRBJ2-3, with TRBD2 matching 12 bases. Germline-derived CDR1 and CDR2 are SGDLS and YYNGEE. The CDR3 loop spans 15 amino acids. Losses at the gene ends were 3 bases for V and 7 bases for J; bases not matched to a gene: 6. CDR3 in amino acids: CASSETSGRMYTQYF. The DNA for the CDR3 is TGTGCCAGCAGCGAGACTAGCGGGAGAATGTATACGCAGTATTTT.

This chain joins TRBV5-4 and TRBJ1-5; D remains ambiguous. The germline V gene encodes CDR1 SGHNT and CDR2 YYREEE (reference sequence). This CDR3 comprises 13 residues. V was trimmed by 4 bases and J by 0 bases, leaving 5 bases between them. CDR3 sequence: CASSPGSNQPQHF. The CDR3 nucleotides read TGTGCCAGCAGCCCCGGTAGCAATCAGCCCCAGCATTTT.

This clone occurred a few times. The J gene is TRBJ1-6, the V gene TRBV2; TRBD1 agrees at 8 bases. V shed 6 bases and J 7 bases; nucleotides not matched to a gene: 11. CDR1 and CDR2 (germline): SNHLY, FYNNEI. This CDR3 is built from 16 residues. CDR3 protein: CASRPHGQGKNSPLHF. CDR3 in DNA: TGTGCCAGCAGACCACACGGACAGGGCAAGAATTCACCCCTCCACTTT.